This TCR beta chain was sequenced during a study of blood T cell repertoires in COVID-19. Study details: The origin of the acute and convalescent COVID-19 samples was the United States, Italy and Spain.

Germline assignment: CDR1 MDHEN and CDR2 SYDVKM. The V end was cut by 7 bases, the J end by 0 bases, with 3 bases between. This CDR3 is built from 11 residues. Per the original data handling: Reference gene primer amplification gave estimated nucleated cell counts. Produced via immunoSEQ multiplex PCR; TCRdb's table is partial and in-frame only. The V and J calls and clone size were taken over from that table, and D and trimming were inferred from the DNA. The data show under 200,000 clones, roughly 90% seen once. The clonotype originates from a woman aged 50 to 60 who had recovered from COVID-19. The chain joins TRBV28 to TRBJ1-1, with D hard to call. Specimen: PBMCs or T cells enriched from blood (not recorded which). Here the CDR3 reads CASTLNTEAFF. The CDR3 nucleotides read TGTGCCAGCACGTTGAACACTGAAGCTTTCTTT.